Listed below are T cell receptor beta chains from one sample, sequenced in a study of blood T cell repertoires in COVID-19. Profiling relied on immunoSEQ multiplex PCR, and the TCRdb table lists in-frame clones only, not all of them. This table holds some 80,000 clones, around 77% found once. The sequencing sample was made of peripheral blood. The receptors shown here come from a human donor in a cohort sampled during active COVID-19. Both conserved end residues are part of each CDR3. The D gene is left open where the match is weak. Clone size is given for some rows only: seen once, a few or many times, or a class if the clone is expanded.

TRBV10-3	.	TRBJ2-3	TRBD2	CAISESASGGIRDTQYF	TGTGCCATCAGTGAGTCGGCTAGCGGGGGGATACGTGATACGCAGTATTTT
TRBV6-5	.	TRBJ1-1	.	CASSPPGFTEAFF	TGTGCCAGCAGCCCACCAGGGTTCACTGAAGCTTTCTTT
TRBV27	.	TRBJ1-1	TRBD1	CASSLEGQARFTEAFF	TGTGCCAGCAGTTTAGAGGGACAGGCGAGATTCACTGAAGCTTTCTTT
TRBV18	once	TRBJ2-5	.	CASSTNPGDETQYF	TGTGCCAGCTCAACAAACCCAGGGGACGAGACCCAGTACTTC
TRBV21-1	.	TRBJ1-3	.	CASEAMTDSSGNTIYF	TGTGCCAGCGAGGCTATGACGGACAGCTCTGGAAACACCATATATTTT
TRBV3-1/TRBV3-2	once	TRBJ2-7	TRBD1	CASSPSPGTDYEQYF	TGTGCCAGCAGCCCTTCCCCGGGGACAGACTACGAGCAGTACTTC
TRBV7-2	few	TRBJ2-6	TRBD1	CASRLGDRGRYAGANVLTF	TGTGCCAGCAGGTTAGGGGACAGGGGGCGATACGCCGGGGCCAACGTCCTGACTTTC
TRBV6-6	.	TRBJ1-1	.	CASNSRAGNTEAFF	TGTGCCAGCAATTCAAGGGCGGGAAACACTGAAGCTTTCTTT
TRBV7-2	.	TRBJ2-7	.	CASSWNGRGGPRYEQYF	TGTGCCAGCAGCTGGAACGGAAGGGGGGGGCCCCGCTACGAGCAGTACTTC
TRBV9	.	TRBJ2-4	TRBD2	CASSDSGGAGNIQYF	TGTGCCAGCAGCGATAGCGGGGGAGCCGGAAACATTCAGTACTTC
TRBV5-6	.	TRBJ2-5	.	CASSFGWDKQETQYF	TGTGCCAGCAGTTTTGGGTGGGACAAACAAGAGACCCAGTACTTC
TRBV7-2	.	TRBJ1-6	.	CASSLGYTYNSPLHF	TGTGCCAGCAGCTTAGGTTACACCTATAATTCACCCCTCCACTTT
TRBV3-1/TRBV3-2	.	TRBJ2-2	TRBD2	CASSPPGTSTRTGELFF	TGTGCCAGCAGCCCGCCTGGGACTAGCACGAGGACCGGGGAGCTGTTTTTT
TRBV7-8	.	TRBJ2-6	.	CASSLAPGFGANVLTF	TGTGCCAGCAGCTTAGCGCCAGGGTTCGGGGCCAACGTCCTGACTTTC
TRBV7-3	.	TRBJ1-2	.	CASSLSPGYGYTF	TGTGCCAGCAGCTTGAGCCCTGGCTATGGCTACACCTTC
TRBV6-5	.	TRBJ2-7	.	CASSSDSGGYEQYF	TGTGCCAGCAGTTCGGACAGCGGAGGCTACGAGCAGTACTTC
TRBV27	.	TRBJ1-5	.	CASSFGTRRGNQPQHF	TGTGCCAGCAGTTTCGGTACGCGGCGGGGCAATCAGCCCCAGCATTTT
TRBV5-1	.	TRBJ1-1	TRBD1	CASSSQGAYTEAFF	TGCGCCAGCAGCTCACAGGGGGCGTACACTGAAGCTTTCTTT
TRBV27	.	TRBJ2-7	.	CASSPLGGRLNEQYF	TGTGCCAGCAGTCCCCTGGGGGGGCGCCTAAACGAGCAGTACTTC
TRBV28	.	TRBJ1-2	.	CASSSDRISYGYTF	TGTGCCAGCAGTTCAGACAGGATAAGTTATGGCTACACCTTC
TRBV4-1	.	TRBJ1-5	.	CASSLDGNQPQHF	TGCGCCAGCAGCCTAGACGGTAATCAGCCCCAGCATTTT
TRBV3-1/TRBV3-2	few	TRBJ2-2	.	CASSLYTGELFF	TGTGCCAGCAGCCTCTACACCGGGGAGCTGTTTTTT